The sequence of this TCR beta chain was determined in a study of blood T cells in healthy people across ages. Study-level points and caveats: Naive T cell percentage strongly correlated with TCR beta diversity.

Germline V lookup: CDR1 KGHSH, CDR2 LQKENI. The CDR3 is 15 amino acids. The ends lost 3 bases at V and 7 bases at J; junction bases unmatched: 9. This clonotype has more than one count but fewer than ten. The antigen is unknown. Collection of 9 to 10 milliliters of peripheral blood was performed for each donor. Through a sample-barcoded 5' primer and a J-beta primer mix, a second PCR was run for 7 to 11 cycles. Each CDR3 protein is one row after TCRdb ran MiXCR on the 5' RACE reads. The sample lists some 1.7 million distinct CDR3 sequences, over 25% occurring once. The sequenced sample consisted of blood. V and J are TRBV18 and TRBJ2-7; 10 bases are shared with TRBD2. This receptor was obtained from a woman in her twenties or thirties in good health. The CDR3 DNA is TGTGCCAGCTCACCTCTAGCGGGAGTTCTCAGTGAGCAGTACTTC. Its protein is CASSPLAGVLSEQYF.